The 26 T cell receptor beta chains below all came from one sample that was sequenced in a study of T cell changes during pregnancy in multiple sclerosis. Clones were sequenced by immunoSEQ multiplex PCR, and TCRdb holds only the in-frame ones, with some missing. The repertoire holds more than 50,000 clones, with about nine tenths as singletons. The input for sequencing was peripheral blood, taken in the first trimester of pregnancy. These receptors were taken from a female donor with multiple sclerosis, enrolled in a pregnancy study.

The gene calls are TRBV7-2 and TRBJ2-7; D may be TRBD1 (5 bases). The germline V gene has CDR1 SGHTA and CDR2 FQGNSA. Trimming removed 1 base from V and 3 bases from J, with 10 bases in between. The CDR3 is 14 residues long. The CDR3 DNA follows: TGTGCCAGCAGCTTAGTGCAGGGAATCTACGAGCAGTACTTC. It specifies CASSLVQGIYEQYF.

This clone was seen a single time. V gene TRBV7-2 combines with J gene TRBJ2-2, with a tentative D call TRBD1 (5 bases). The CDR3 extends over 14 amino acids. Looked up from germline, CDR1 is SGHTA and CDR2 is FQGNSA. Trimming pared 1 base from V and 6 bases from J, leaving 9 bases between. DNA for the CDR3: TGTGCCAGCAGCTTAGTCTCCAGGGCCGGGGAGCTGTTTTTT. It is translated as CASSLVSRAGELFF.

The rearrangement joins TRBV9 to TRBJ1-1; D is undetermined. There are 13 residues in the CDR3. Germline V CDR1 and CDR2: SGDLS, YYNGEE. Trimming removed 6 bases from V and 5 bases from J, with 14 bases in between. The CDR3: CASTGLGRTEAFF. In nucleotides, the CDR3 is TGTGCCAGCACCGGCCTGGGGAGGACTGAAGCTTTCTTT.

The chain recombines TRBV18 with TRBJ1-3; 8 nucleotides match TRBD1. With V trimmed by 4 bases and J by 0 bases, 2 bases remained unmatched. Germline V gene sequence: CDR1 KGHSH, CDR2 LQKENI. The CDR3 contains 15 residues. The CDR3 sequence: CASSRGQGSGNTIYF. In nucleotides, the CDR3 is TGTGCCAGCTCACGCGGACAGGGCTCTGGAAACACCATATATTTT.

The table lists this clone with a count of one. The J gene is TRBJ1-1, the V gene TRBV19; 9 bases are shared with TRBD1. Germline CDR1 is LNHDA and CDR2 is SQIVND (reference sequence). J was trimmed by 4 bases and V by 5 bases; bases with no gene match: 5. CDR3 length: 14 residues. The CDR3 DNA sequence: TGTGCCAGTAGTTTTACACAGGGGGCCACTGAAGCTTTCTTT. This gives the protein CASSFTQGATEAFF.

The chain recombines TRBV12-5 with TRBJ1-1; D unclear. The germline gives CDR1 LGHNT, CDR2 FRNRAP. The CDR3 sequence is 16 residues long. Trimming took 3 bases from V and 4 from J, leaving 18 bases between them. The CDR3 region has the DNA TGTGCTAGTGGTTTCAATTTGAGAGGACGGGGCACTGAAGCTTTCTTT. As protein: CASGFNLRGRGTEAFF.

The chain couples TRBV30 to TRBJ2-2; possibly TRBD2 for D (5 bases). The V gene lost 0 bases and the J gene lost 8 bases, with 13 bases spanning the gap. From germline, CDR1 is GTSNPN and CDR2 SVGIG (reference sequence). The CDR3 consists of 14 residues. CDR3 DNA sequence: TGTGCCTGGAGTGTAAGGCTAGCCGGAGGGGAGCTGTTTTTT. It specifies CAWSVRLAGGELFF.

The rearrangement joins TRBV11-2 to TRBJ2-7; 8 bases map to TRBD2. With V trimmed by 6 bases and J by 1 base, 8 bases remained unmatched. CDR3 size: 15 residues. In germline, CDR1 is SGHAT, CDR2 FQNNGV. The CDR3 bases are TGTGCCAGCAGGACCTGGGGCGGGAGGTCCTACGAGCAGTACTTC. Translation gives CASRTWGGRSYEQYF.

The chain recombines TRBV29-1 with TRBJ2-2; TRBD1 agrees at 10 bases. The CDR3 consists of 14 residues. The V gene's germline CDR1 is SQVTM and CDR2 ANQGSEA. The junction had 5 bases not matched to a gene; V was cut back by 4 bases and J by 6 bases. The CDR3 protein is CSVVGDRGSGELFF. In DNA form, the CDR3 reads TGCAGCGTTGTCGGGGACAGGGGATCCGGGGAGCTGTTTTTT.

Comment on this clone: One end of the junction varies from germline; a read error may be responsible. The chain employs TRBV5-4 and TRBJ2-7, with TRBD2 matching 7 bases. Germline CDR1 is SGHNT and CDR2 is YYREEE (reference sequence). This CDR3 comprises 16 residues. This chain's CDR3 is CASSSSGGAGRRERYF. The CDR3, as DNA: TGTGCCAGCAGCTCCTCCGGGGGAGCGGGAAGGAGAGAGCGGTACTTC.

The J gene is TRBJ2-7, the V gene TRBV29-1; 11 bases are a match to TRBD1. The CDR3 has 14 residues. CDR1 and CDR2 (germline): SQVTM, ANQGSEA. V was pared by 7 bases and J by 4 bases, with 9 bases of the junction left unmatched. CDR3 residues: CSASGQGDIYEQYF. The CDR3 DNA is TGCAGCGCCTCGGGACAGGGGGATATATACGAGCAGTACTTC.

The chain is built from TRBV11-2 and TRBJ2-1; a possible D gene is TRBD2 (6 bases). The V end was cut by 2 bases, the J end by 6 bases, with 17 bases between. Germline CDR1 is SGHAT and CDR2 is FQNNGV. This CDR3 has 16 amino acids. As DNA, the CDR3 is TGTGCCAGCAGCTTATCTGCAGGGCCCGGGAGCAATGAGCAGTTCTTC. Its protein is CASSLSAGPGSNEQFF.

J is TRBJ2-3 and V is TRBV7-6, with TRBD2 identical over 11 bases. CDR1 is SGHVS and CDR2 is FNYEAQ in the germline V gene. This CDR3 is built from 15 residues. With V trimmed by 6 bases and J by 3 bases, 5 bases remained unmatched. The CDR3 protein is CASSSSGGPTDTQYF. CDR3 bases: TGTGCCAGCAGTTCTAGCGGGGGGCCGACAGATACGCAGTATTTT. The full variable domain, its missing parts supplied by reference TRBV7-6 and TRBJ2-3, is GAGVSQSPRYKVTKRGQDVALRCDPISGHVSLYWYRQALGQGPEFLTYFNYEAQQDKSGLPNDRFSAERPEGSISTLTIQRTEQRDSAMYRCASSSSGGPTDTQYFGPGTRLTVL.

This rearrangement joins TRBV19 to TRBJ2-3; 9 nucleotides match TRBD1. This CDR3 is 16 amino acids long. V dropped 5 bases and J dropped 2; count of bases not matched to a gene: 8. Germline CDR1 is LNHDA and CDR2 is SQIVND (reference sequence). The DNA of the CDR3 is TGTGCCAGTAGTCCTTGGGACAGGGCCCCCACAGATACGCAGTATTTT. Its translation: CASSPWDRAPTDTQYF.

The chain carries TRBV9 and TRBJ1-1; 7 nucleotides match TRBD1. The CDR3 runs 16 residues. Unmatched junction bases numbered 6, after V lost 0 bases and J lost 1 base. CDR1 and CDR2 from the germline V gene are SGDLS and YYNGEE. The chain's CDR3 is CASSVGPGGTNTEAFF. CDR3 DNA: TGTGCCAGCAGCGTAGGACCAGGGGGGACGAACACTGAAGCTTTCTTT.

The chain joins TRBV7-2 to TRBJ2-2, with D possibly being TRBD1 (6 bases). The CDR3 sequence is 13 residues long. V gave up 3 bases and J gave up 5 bases, with 7 bases separating them. Germline CDR1 reads SGHTA; CDR2 reads FQGNSA. This CDR3 is CASSFQGTGELFF. DNA of the CDR3: TGTGCCAGCAGCTTCCAGGGGACCGGGGAGCTGTTTTTT.

The CDR3 loop is CASSGNRGTGELFF. Written as DNA, the CDR3 is TGCGCCAGCAGCGGAAACAGGGGCACCGGGGAGCTGTTTTTT. The J gene is TRBJ2-2, the V gene TRBV5-1; TRBD1 aligns across 7 bases. The CDR3 has 14 amino acids. Germline values: CDR1 SGHRS, CDR2 YFSETQ. The ends lost 4 bases at V and 4 bases at J; junction bases unmatched: 4. Combining the CDR3 with reference TRBV5-1 and TRBJ2-2 gives the whole variable domain KAGVTQTPRYLIKTRGQQVTLSCSPISGHRSVSWYQQTPGQGLQFLFEYFSETQRNKGNFPGRFSGRQFSNSRSEMNVSTLELGDSALYLCASSGNRGTGELFFGEGSRLTVL.

CDR3 sequence: CASSLSPTGGTEAFF. The CDR3 DNA sequence: TGCGCCAGCAGCTTGAGCCCAACAGGGGGCACTGAAGCTTTCTTT. The J gene is TRBJ1-1, the V gene TRBV5-1, with 8 bases aligning to TRBD1. This CDR3 comprises 15 residues. Germline V gives CDR1 SGHRS, CDR2 YFSETQ. V lost 1 base to trimming and J lost 4 bases; unmatched junction nucleotides: 6.

This chain links TRBV11-1 with TRBJ1-1; D is unresolved. Germline CDR1 is SGHAT and CDR2 is FQDESV (reference sequence). V was clipped by 1 base and J by 0 bases, with 9 bases between them. This CDR3 is built from 15 residues. The CDR3 reads CASSLDGVMNTEAFF. The CDR3 bases are TGTGCCAGCAGCTTAGACGGAGTTATGAACACTGAAGCTTTCTTT. The variable domain in full, with the rest retrieved from reference TRBV11-1 and TRBJ1-1, is EAEVAQSPRYKITEKSQAVAFWCDPISGHATLYWYRQILGQGPELLVQFQDESVVDDSQLPKDRFSAERLKGVDSTLKIQPAELGDSAMYLCASSLDGVMNTEAFFGQGTRLTVV.

The chain links TRBV5-6 to TRBJ2-2; D might be TRBD1 (6 bases). Germline-derived CDR1 and CDR2 are SGHDT and YYEEEE. V lost 0 bases and J 4 bases, leaving 10 bases between the germline ends. The CDR3 length is 15 residues. This CDR3 is CASSLGGLSTGELFF. CDR3 in DNA: TGTGCCAGCAGCTTGGGGGGGCTTAGCACCGGGGAGCTGTTTTTT.

The chain joins TRBV27 to TRBJ1-2, with 10 positions matching TRBD1. CDR1 and CDR2 (germline): MNHEY, SMNVEV (reference sequence). J was trimmed by 3 bases and V by 4 bases; bases with no gene match: 2. The CDR3 spans 14 residues. The CDR3 spells CASSSGTGDYGYTF. CDR3 bases: TGTGCCAGCAGTTCGGGGACAGGGGACTATGGCTACACCTTC.

V usage is TRBV11-1 and J usage is TRBJ1-2; D is unclear. Per the germline V gene, CDR1 is SGHAT and CDR2 is FQDESV (reference sequence). V dropped 2 bases and J dropped 7 bases, with 17 bases sitting between them. This CDR3 comprises 15 residues. DNA for the CDR3: TGTGCCAGCAGCTTAATGGCAGACTTTGCTAGTGGCTACACCTTC. Its translation: CASSLMADFASGYTF.

As to this clone: A read error may produce the germline difference seen at one junction end. The chain couples TRBV5-4 to TRBJ2-3; tentative D call: TRBD2 (5 bases). The CDR3 loop spans 18 amino acids. Germline V gene data show CDR1 as SGHNT and CDR2 as YYREEE (reference sequence). The CDR3 reads CASSQERPRSGDTDTQYF. Here the CDR3 DNA reads TGCGCCAGCAGCCAAGAGCGGCCTCGATCCGGGGACACAGATACGCAGTATTTT.

This clone has a single count. The V call is TRBV30, the J call TRBJ1-6; 9 bases agree with TRBD1. The germline V gene encodes CDR1 GTSNPN and CDR2 SVGIG (reference sequence). After removal of 2 bases from V and 5 bases from J, the junction contained 1 base not matched to a gene. This CDR3 contains 14 residues. CDR3 region: CAWSRTGDNSPLHF. In DNA, the CDR3 is TGTGCCTGGAGTCGGACAGGGGATAATTCACCCCTCCACTTT.

V usage is TRBV5-1 and J usage is TRBJ1-2; D perhaps matches TRBD1 (5 bases). CDR1 is SGHRS and CDR2 is YFSETQ in the germline V gene. Trimming took 2 bases from V and 8 from J, leaving 22 bases between them. This CDR3 is 16 amino acids long. The DNA for the CDR3 is TGCGCCAGCAGCTTAACCGGGGGACTCGAATCGGTAGGCTACACCTTC. This codes for CASSLTGGLESVGYTF.

This clone was observed a single time. The genes are TRBV18 and TRBJ1-1; 8 nucleotides agree with TRBD1. This CDR3 has 16 residues. V shed 3 bases and J 0 bases; nucleotides not matched to a gene: 6. Germline V gene data show CDR1 as KGHSH and CDR2 as LQKENI. The CDR3 here is CASSPWDRRMNTEAFF. CDR3 bases: TGTGCCAGCTCACCTTGGGACAGGAGGATGAACACTGAAGCTTTCTTT.